A single sample is the source of the 30 T cell receptor beta chains below, sequenced in a study of T cell responses to AZD1222 COVID-19 vaccine. TCRdb keeps only in-frame clones here, not all; method: immunoSEQ multiplex PCR. In the table there are 200,000 or so clones, 87% of which are singletons. Sequenced here: peripheral blood, sampled on day 0 of MenACWY control vaccination. The receptors come from an adult in good health.

The CDR3 DNA reads as TGTGCCAGCAGTGAAGACCCTTATGGCTACACCTTC. It is translated as CASSEDPYGYTF. The rearrangement links TRBV2 to TRBJ1-2; D ambiguous. Germline CDR1 is SNHLY and CDR2 is FYNNEI. There are 12 residues in the CDR3. Trimming stripped 1 base from V and 5 bases from J, with 5 bases between.

With respect to this clone: One end of the junction is discordant with germline, which a read error may explain. The chain has TRBV6-1 and TRBJ2-1; 7 bases match TRBD2. Germline CDR1 is MNHNS and CDR2 is SASEGT. The CDR3 has 15 amino acids. The CDR3 here is CASSKAGTSYNEQFF. CDR3 nucleotide sequence: TGTGCCAGCAGTAAAGCGGGGACCTCCTACAATGAGCAGTTCTTC.

The chain carries TRBV7-9 and TRBJ2-1, with no clear D. The length of the CDR3 is 14 residues. In germline, CDR1 is SEHNR, CDR2 FQNEAQ (reference sequence). V was clipped by 2 bases and J by 5 bases, with 10 bases between them. The DNA of the CDR3 is TGTGCCAGCAGCTTAATGACCAGCAACAATGAGCAGTTCTTC. Amino acid sequence: CASSLMTSNNEQFF.

The gene calls are TRBV10-3 and TRBJ2-7; D is ambiguous. Germline CDR1 ENHRY, CDR2 SYGVKD. With 6 bases removed from V and 3 bases from J, the gap between germline ends came to 9 bases. The CDR3 totals 12 residues. For the CDR3, the DNA is TGTGCCATCAGGAACCCGGGCTACGAGCAGTACTTC. It yields the protein CAIRNPGYEQYF.

J is TRBJ2-1 and V is TRBV5-8, with D hard to call. This CDR3 is built from 14 residues. V dropped 0 bases and J dropped 0 bases, with 4 bases sitting between them. Germline CDR1 SGHTS, CDR2 YDEGEE. This chain's CDR3 is CASSLGASYNEQFF. The DNA for the CDR3 is TGTGCCAGCAGCTTGGGTGCCTCCTACAATGAGCAGTTCTTC.

This chain connects TRBV2 to TRBJ1-3; 7 positions match TRBD1. J was trimmed by 2 bases and V by 6 bases; bases with no gene match: 7. The CDR3 is 15 amino acids. Germline CDR1 reads SNHLY; CDR2 reads FYNNEI. The CDR3 reads CASRLQGLAGNTIYF. The CDR3 DNA is TGTGCCAGCAGGCTACAGGGGTTGGCTGGAAACACCATATATTTT.

The chain has TRBV6-5 and TRBJ1-2; the D is unclear. Trimming left V 10 bases short and J 5 bases short, with 11 bases between. The CDR3 spans 11 residues. The germline gives CDR1 MNHEY, CDR2 SVGAGI. In DNA, the CDR3 is TGTGCCACTCAGCAGGCATATGGCTACACCTTC. Translation gives CATQQAYGYTF.

This sequence joins TRBV28 and TRBJ2-3; D call uncertain. Germline CDR1 reads MDHEN; CDR2 reads SYDVKM. This CDR3 spans 13 amino acids. Between the trimmed V and J ends, which lost 10 bases and 8 bases, there was a span of 19 bases. The CDR3 DNA is TGTGCCATCACGTCCGGGCCGGCAGCTACGCAGTATTTT. Encoded protein: CAITSGPAATQYF.

The sample holds one count of this clone. This chain joins TRBV2 and TRBJ1-1; maybe TRBD1 (6 bases). The germline V gene encodes CDR1 SNHLY and CDR2 FYNNEI. V lost 6 bases and J lost 0, with 8 bases in between. The CDR3 sequence is 13 residues long. The CDR3 here is CASSGQMNTEAFF. The CDR3 DNA follows: TGTGCCAGCAGCGGACAGATGAACACTGAAGCTTTCTTT.

This clone has only a few counts. The chain joins TRBV4-3 to TRBJ1-1, with D maybe TRBD1 (6 bases). Germline CDR1 reads LGHNA; CDR2 reads YSLEER. Trimming took 2 bases from V and 6 from J, leaving 13 bases between them. This CDR3 has 14 amino acids. The CDR3 region is CASSQSGVMAEAFF. The CDR3 DNA follows: TGCGCCAGCAGCCAATCAGGGGTTATGGCTGAAGCTTTCTTT.

The V call is TRBV6-2 or TRBV6-3, the J call TRBJ2-1; 7 bases fit TRBD1. The J segment lost 2 bases and the V segment lost 5 bases, leaving 6 bases of the junction unmatched. The CDR3 covers 15 residues. Germline CDR1 is MNHEY and CDR2 is SVGEGT. CDR3 in DNA: TGTGCCAGCAGTCCCGACAGGGTACCCTACAATGAGCAGTTCTTC. As protein: CASSPDRVPYNEQFF.

The rearrangement links TRBV29-1 to TRBJ2-2; a weak D match, TRBD2 (5 bases). Trimming left V 7 bases short and J 4 bases short, with 13 bases between. Germline CDR1 reads SQVTM; CDR2 reads ANQGSEA. The CDR3 contains 13 residues. Here the CDR3 reads CSAYTGFTGELFF. The CDR3 region has the DNA TGCAGCGCCTACACGGGGTTCACCGGGGAGCTGTTTTTT.

The genes are TRBV5-3 and TRBJ2-1; D remains ambiguous. TRBV5-3 is sorted into the ORF group, with uncertain function. V was pared by 1 base and J by 2 bases, with 10 bases between. The CDR3 length is 15 residues. CDR3 in amino acids: CARSLRGLTYNEQFF. Here the CDR3 DNA reads TGTGCCAGAAGCTTGCGCGGCCTGACCTACAATGAGCAGTTCTTC.

The chain uses TRBV7-7 and TRBJ2-1, with D tentatively TRBD2 (5 bases). Germline V lookup: CDR1 SSHAT, CDR2 FNYEAQ (reference sequence). The V and J ends lost 1 base and 7 bases respectively, with 11 bases between them. This CDR3 has 14 amino acids. CDR3 residues: CASSLVRGDNEQFF. Here the CDR3 DNA reads TGTGCCAGCAGCTTAGTCCGGGGTGATAATGAGCAGTTCTTC.

V usage is TRBV9 and J usage is TRBJ2-2; TRBD1 might be the D (6 bases). Trimming removed 4 bases from V and 5 bases from J, with 12 bases in between. Germline V gene data show CDR1 as SGDLS and CDR2 as YYNGEE. This CDR3 contains 14 residues. This CDR3 is CASSTQQGTGELFF. The CDR3 bases are TGTGCCAGCAGCACCCAACAGGGAACCGGGGAGCTGTTTTTT.

The chain recombines TRBV9 with TRBJ2-7; the D call may be TRBD1 or TRBD2 (5 bases each). V was trimmed by 4 bases and J by 0 bases, leaving 11 bases between them. CDR3 size: 14 residues. CDR1 SGDLS and CDR2 YYNGEE come from the germline V gene. This CDR3 reads CASSRGALSYEQYF. The CDR3 nucleotides are TGTGCCAGCAGCCGAGGGGCCCTCTCCTACGAGCAGTACTTC.

The chain employs TRBV19 and TRBJ1-4, with D unclear. Germline V CDR1 and CDR2: LNHDA, SQIVND (reference sequence). The V end lost 3 bases, the J end lost 0 bases, and 5 bases lay between the germline ends. This CDR3 region has 14 residues. CDR3 region: CASSIQATNEKLFF. The CDR3 DNA sequence: TGTGCCAGTAGTATTCAGGCAACTAATGAAAAACTGTTTTTT. Together with reference TRBV19 and TRBJ1-4, the CDR3 gives the full variable domain: DGGITQSPKYLFRKEGQNVTLSCEQNLNHDAMYWYRQDPGQGLRLIYYSQIVNDFQKGDIAEGYSVSREKKESFPLTVTSAQKNPTAFYLCASSIQATNEKLFFGSGTQLSVL.

The chain joins TRBV7-2 to TRBJ1-2, with TRBD1 as a possible D gene (5 bases). V was trimmed by 5 bases and J by 2 bases, leaving 12 bases between them. There are 14 residues in the CDR3. Germline V gene data show CDR1 as SGHTA and CDR2 as FQGNSA. The CDR3, as DNA: TGTGCCAGCAGCCCCCAGGGCAGCAACTATGGCTACACCTTC. Protein: CASSPQGSNYGYTF.

The rearrangement joins TRBV30 to TRBJ2-7; 8 bases fit TRBD1. Germline CDR1 and CDR2: GTSNPN and SVGIG (reference sequence). V lost 3 bases to trimming and J lost 2 bases; unmatched junction nucleotides: 3. This CDR3 is built from 13 residues. CDR3: CAWSDRGTYEQYF. The CDR3 DNA reads TGTGCCTGGAGCGACAGGGGCACCTACGAGCAGTACTTC.

The chain recombines TRBV7-2 with TRBJ2-5, with unresolved D. CDR1 and CDR2 (germline): SGHTA, FQGNSA. This CDR3 region has 15 residues. The germline V and J ends were trimmed by 1 base and 1 base, with 10 bases remaining between them. The CDR3 protein is CASSLVWASQETQYF. DNA for the CDR3: TGTGCCAGCAGCTTAGTGTGGGCCTCCCAAGAGACCCAGTACTTC.

This chain links TRBV28 with TRBJ2-5, with 10 bases matching TRBD1. Trimming cost V 2 bases and J 0 bases; bases outside gene matches: 3. The CDR3 contains 16 residues. Per the germline V gene, CDR1 is MDHEN and CDR2 is SYDVKM. The CDR3 region is CASSLGGTGDQETQYF. The CDR3 nucleotides are TGTGCCAGCAGTTTAGGTGGGACAGGGGACCAAGAGACCCAGTACTTC.

The J gene is TRBJ1-1, the V gene TRBV3-1 (or the pseudogene TRBV3-2), with D possibly matching TRBD1 (5 bases). Germline V CDR1 and CDR2: LGHDT, YNNKEL (reference sequence). With 4 bases removed from V and 6 bases from J, the gap between germline ends came to 15 bases. The length of the CDR3 is 14 residues. This CDR3 reads CASSPIGGGAEAFF. In nucleotides, the CDR3 is TGTGCCAGCAGCCCCATAGGTGGGGGGGCTGAAGCTTTCTTT.

A single count supports this clone. The V gene is TRBV27, the J gene TRBJ2-7; TRBD1 matches 8 bases. The length of the CDR3 is 15 residues. Per germline, CDR1 MNHEY and CDR2 SMNVEV (reference sequence). The ends lost 5 bases at V and 3 bases at J; junction bases unmatched: 9. In DNA, the CDR3 is TGTGCCAGCAGTCCCCATAGGGACAGGCTCTACGAGCAGTACTTC. Translation: CASSPHRDRLYEQYF.

This chain connects TRBV19 to TRBJ1-5, with a weak D call TRBD1 (6 bases). The CDR3 consists of 15 residues. The V gene lost 3 bases and the J gene lost 4 bases, with 13 bases spanning the gap. The germline CDR1 and CDR2 sequences are LNHDA and SQIVND (reference sequence). CDR3 sequence: CASSIWTATNQPQHF. The CDR3 bases are TGTGCCAGTAGTATTTGGACAGCGACTAATCAGCCCCAGCATTTT.

The chain recombines TRBV5-4 with TRBJ2-7, with 9 bases identical to TRBD2. CDR3 length equals 16 residues. The germline CDR1 and CDR2 sequences are SGHNT and YYREEE (reference sequence). V lost 5 bases, J lost 4 bases, and 13 bases stayed unmatched. The CDR3 is CASSLSGGSLGYEQYF. CDR3 coding DNA: TGTGCCAGCAGTCTGAGCGGGGGGTCCTTGGGGTACGAGCAGTACTTC.

The chain employs TRBV19 and TRBJ2-1, with a weak D call TRBD2 (5 bases). CDR3 length: 14 residues. In germline, CDR1 is LNHDA, CDR2 SQIVND (reference sequence). V dropped 1 base and J dropped 9 bases, with 13 bases sitting between them. The CDR3 loop reads CASSIGYRESEQFF. As DNA, the CDR3 is TGTGCCAGTAGTATAGGTTATCGGGAATCTGAGCAGTTCTTC.

The gene calls are TRBV4-2 and TRBJ2-3; D is unresolved. V gave up 2 bases and J gave up 0 bases, with 9 bases separating them. Germline assignment: CDR1 LGHNA and CDR2 YNFKEQ. The length of the CDR3 is 15 residues. This CDR3 is CASSQSEPSTDTQYF. The DNA for the CDR3 is TGTGCCAGCAGCCAATCCGAACCAAGCACAGATACGCAGTATTTT.

The CDR3 DNA is TGTGCCAGCAGCCAGCAGGGTAACTCCTACGAGCAGTACTTC. It yields the protein CASSQQGNSYEQYF. The V call is TRBV3-1 (or the pseudogene TRBV3-2), the J call TRBJ2-7; TRBD1 is a possible D gene (5 bases). Between the trimmed V and J ends, which lost 3 bases and 0 bases, there was a span of 9 bases. CDR3 size: 14 residues. Germline assignment: CDR1 LGHDT and CDR2 YNNKEL (reference sequence).

The rearrangement links TRBV5-6 to TRBJ1-6; 7 bases agree with TRBD1. Germline CDR1 and CDR2: SGHDT and YYEEEE. V shed 0 bases and J 6 bases; nucleotides not matched to a gene: 3. The CDR3 is 15 residues long. CDR3: CASSLGTGINSPLHF. CDR3 nucleotides: TGTGCCAGCAGCTTGGGGACAGGTATTAATTCACCCCTCCACTTT.

This rearrangement joins TRBV4-2 to TRBJ2-2; no reliable D call. Germline V gives CDR1 LGHNA, CDR2 YNFKEQ. The CDR3 is 14 amino acids. The V and J ends lost 0 bases and 6 bases respectively, with 8 bases between them. CDR3 nucleotides: TGTGCCAGCAGCCAAGAAAGGGATCCCGGGGAGCTGTTTTTT. Protein sequence: CASSQERDPGELFF.